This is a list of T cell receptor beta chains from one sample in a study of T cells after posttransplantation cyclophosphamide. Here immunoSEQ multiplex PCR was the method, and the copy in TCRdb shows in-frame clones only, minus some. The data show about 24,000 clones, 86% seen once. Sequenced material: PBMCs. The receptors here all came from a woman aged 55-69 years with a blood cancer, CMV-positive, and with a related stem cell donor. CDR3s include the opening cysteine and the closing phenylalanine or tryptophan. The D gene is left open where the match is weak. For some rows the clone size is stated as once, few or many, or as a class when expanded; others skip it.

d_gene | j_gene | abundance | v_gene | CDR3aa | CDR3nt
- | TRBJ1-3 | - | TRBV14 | CASSQEWGVPGNTIYF | TGTGCCAGCAGCCAAGAGTGGGGGGTCCCTGGAAACACCATATATTTT
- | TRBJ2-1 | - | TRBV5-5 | CASSSGPYDEQFF | TGTGCCAGCAGCAGCGGACCCTACGATGAGCAGTTCTTC
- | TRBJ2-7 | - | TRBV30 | CAWRKQGGGTYEQYF | TGTGCCTGGAGAAAACAAGGGGGGGGGACCTACGAGCAGTACTTC
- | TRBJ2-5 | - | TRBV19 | CASSPSGYQETQYF | TGTGCCAGTAGTCCCTCGGGGTACCAAGAGACCCAGTACTTC
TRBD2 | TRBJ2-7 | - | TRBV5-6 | CASSSGTSGRIYEQYF | TGTGCCAGCAGCTCAGGGACTAGCGGGAGAATTTACGAGCAGTACTTC
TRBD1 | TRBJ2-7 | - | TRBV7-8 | CASSLVAGGYSYEQYF | TGTGCCAGCAGCTTAGTGGCAGGGGGTTATTCGTACGAGCAGTACTTC
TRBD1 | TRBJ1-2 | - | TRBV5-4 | CATSYLGGANYGYTF | TGTGCCACTTCTTACCTAGGGGGCGCTAACTATGGCTACACCTTC
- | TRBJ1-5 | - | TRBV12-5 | CASGLYSNSGTQHF | TGTGCTAGTGGTTTGTACAGCAATTCCGGGACCCAGCATTTT
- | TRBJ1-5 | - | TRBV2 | CAMSAGIFGPQHF | TGTGCCATGTCTGCGGGGATTTTTGGGCCCCAGCATTTT
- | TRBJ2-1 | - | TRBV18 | CASSPRTGTGLEQFF | TGTGCCAGCTCACCACGGACCGGGACGGGACTCGAGCAGTTCTTC
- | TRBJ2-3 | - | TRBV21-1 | CASSKRRGPKWDTQYF | TGTGCCAGCAGCAAAAGAAGAGGGCCAAAGTGGGATACGCAGTATTTT
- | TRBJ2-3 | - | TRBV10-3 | CAISERDTQYF | TGTGCCATCAGTGAGCGTGATACGCAGTATTTT
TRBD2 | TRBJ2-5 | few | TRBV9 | CASSPLGLAEETQYF | TGTGCCAGCAGCCCCCTGGGACTAGCGGAAGAGACCCAGTACTTC
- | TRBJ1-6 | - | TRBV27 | CASRFSYNSPLHF | TGTGCCAGCCGGTTTTCCTATAATTCACCCCTCCACTTT
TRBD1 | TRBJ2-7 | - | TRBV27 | CASSFSPPGQGLAQYF | TGTGCCAGCAGTTTTTCCCCTCCGGGACAGGGCTTGGCGCAGTACTTC
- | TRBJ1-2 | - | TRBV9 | CASSDGYGYTF | TGTGCCAGCAGCGACGGCTATGGCTACACCTTC
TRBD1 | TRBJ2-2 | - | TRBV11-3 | CASSLNRGGTGELFF | TGTGCCAGCAGCCTAAACAGGGGCGGAACCGGGGAGCTGTTTTTT
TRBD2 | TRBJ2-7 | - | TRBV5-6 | CASSLGLAGAYEQYF | TGTGCCAGCAGCTTGGGTCTAGCGGGGGCCTACGAGCAGTACTTC
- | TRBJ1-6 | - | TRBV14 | CASSQDVSPLHF | TGTGCCAGCAGCCAAGACGTCTCACCCCTCCACTTT
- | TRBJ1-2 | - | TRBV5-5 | CASSEGQYGYTF | TGTGCCAGCAGCGAAGGACAGTATGGCTACACCTTC
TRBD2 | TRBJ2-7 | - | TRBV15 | CATSRLTSGSSEQYF | TGTGCCACCAGCAGACTGACTAGCGGGAGCAGCGAGCAGTACTTC
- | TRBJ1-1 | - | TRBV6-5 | CASSYSVETEAFF | TGTGCCAGCAGTTACTCGGTAGAGACTGAAGCTTTCTTT
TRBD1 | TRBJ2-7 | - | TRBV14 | CASSQETGGSRSSYEQYF | TGTGCCAGCAGCCAGGAGACAGGGGGCTCCCGTTCCTCCTACGAGCAGTACTTC
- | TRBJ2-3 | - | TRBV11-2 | CASSQGLKLDTQYF | TGTGCCAGCAGTCAGGGACTGAAGTTGGATACGCAGTATTTT
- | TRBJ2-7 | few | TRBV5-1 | CASSLEGAGSFYEQYF | TGCGCCAGCAGCTTGGAAGGGGCCGGGTCCTTCTACGAGCAGTACTTC
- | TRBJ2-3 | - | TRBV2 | CASSWDSLDTQYF | TGTGCCAGCAGTTGGGACTCCTTAGATACGCAGTATTTT
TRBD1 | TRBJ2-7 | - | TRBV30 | CAWIPGQGREQYF | TGTGCCTGGATTCCGGGACAGGGACGCGAGCAGTACTTC
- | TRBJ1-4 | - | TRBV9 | CASSVAQGNEKLFF | TGTGCCAGCAGCGTAGCACAGGGTAATGAAAAACTGTTTTTT
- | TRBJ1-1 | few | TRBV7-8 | CASSSTGDWTEAFF | TGTGCCAGCAGCTCGACAGGCGATTGGACTGAAGCTTTCTTT
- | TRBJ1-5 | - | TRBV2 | CASSVSGNQPQHF | TGTGCCAGCAGTGTTAGCGGCAATCAGCCCCAGCATTTT
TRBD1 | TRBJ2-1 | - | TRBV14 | CASSRGTAKPGLLEQFF | TGTGCCAGCAGCCGTGGGACAGCCAAACCTGGGCTTCTTGAGCAGTTCTTC
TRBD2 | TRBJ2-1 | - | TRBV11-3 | CASSPAFGLAGNNEQFF | TGTGCCAGCAGCCCGGCCTTTGGACTAGCGGGGAACAATGAGCAGTTCTTC
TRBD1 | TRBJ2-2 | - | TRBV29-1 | CSVLRQGGRELFF | TGCAGCGTTCTACGACAGGGGGGCCGGGAGCTGTTTTTT
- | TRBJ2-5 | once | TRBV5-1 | CASRSDQRRDQETQYF | TGCGCCAGCAGGTCTGACCAAAGACGGGACCAAGAGACCCAGTACTTC
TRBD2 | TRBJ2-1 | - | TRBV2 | CASSKGSGSTVEQFF | TGTGCCAGCAGTAAAGGTAGCGGGAGTACCGTCGAGCAGTTCTTC
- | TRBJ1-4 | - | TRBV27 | CASSPRGGGTLATNEKLFF | TGTGCCAGCAGTCCCCGGGGAGGTGGGACCCTTGCAACTAATGAAAAACTGTTTTTT
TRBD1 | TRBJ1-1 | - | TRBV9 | CASSAPGQINTEAFF | TGTGCCAGCAGCGCACCGGGACAGATAAACACTGAAGCTTTCTTT
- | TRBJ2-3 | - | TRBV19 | CASSPSRYTQYF | TGTGCCAGTAGCCCGTCGAGGTATACGCAGTATTTT
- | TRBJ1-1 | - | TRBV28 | CASSLPRAGDTEAFF | TGTGCCAGCAGTTTACCCAGGGCGGGGGACACTGAAGCTTTCTTT
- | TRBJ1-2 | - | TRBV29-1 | CSVELGRPPYGYTF | TGCAGCGTTGAGTTGGGCAGACCCCCATATGGCTACACCTTC
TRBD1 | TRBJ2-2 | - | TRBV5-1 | CASTSGGNTGELFF | TGCGCCAGCACCTCAGGGGGAAACACCGGGGAGCTGTTTTTT